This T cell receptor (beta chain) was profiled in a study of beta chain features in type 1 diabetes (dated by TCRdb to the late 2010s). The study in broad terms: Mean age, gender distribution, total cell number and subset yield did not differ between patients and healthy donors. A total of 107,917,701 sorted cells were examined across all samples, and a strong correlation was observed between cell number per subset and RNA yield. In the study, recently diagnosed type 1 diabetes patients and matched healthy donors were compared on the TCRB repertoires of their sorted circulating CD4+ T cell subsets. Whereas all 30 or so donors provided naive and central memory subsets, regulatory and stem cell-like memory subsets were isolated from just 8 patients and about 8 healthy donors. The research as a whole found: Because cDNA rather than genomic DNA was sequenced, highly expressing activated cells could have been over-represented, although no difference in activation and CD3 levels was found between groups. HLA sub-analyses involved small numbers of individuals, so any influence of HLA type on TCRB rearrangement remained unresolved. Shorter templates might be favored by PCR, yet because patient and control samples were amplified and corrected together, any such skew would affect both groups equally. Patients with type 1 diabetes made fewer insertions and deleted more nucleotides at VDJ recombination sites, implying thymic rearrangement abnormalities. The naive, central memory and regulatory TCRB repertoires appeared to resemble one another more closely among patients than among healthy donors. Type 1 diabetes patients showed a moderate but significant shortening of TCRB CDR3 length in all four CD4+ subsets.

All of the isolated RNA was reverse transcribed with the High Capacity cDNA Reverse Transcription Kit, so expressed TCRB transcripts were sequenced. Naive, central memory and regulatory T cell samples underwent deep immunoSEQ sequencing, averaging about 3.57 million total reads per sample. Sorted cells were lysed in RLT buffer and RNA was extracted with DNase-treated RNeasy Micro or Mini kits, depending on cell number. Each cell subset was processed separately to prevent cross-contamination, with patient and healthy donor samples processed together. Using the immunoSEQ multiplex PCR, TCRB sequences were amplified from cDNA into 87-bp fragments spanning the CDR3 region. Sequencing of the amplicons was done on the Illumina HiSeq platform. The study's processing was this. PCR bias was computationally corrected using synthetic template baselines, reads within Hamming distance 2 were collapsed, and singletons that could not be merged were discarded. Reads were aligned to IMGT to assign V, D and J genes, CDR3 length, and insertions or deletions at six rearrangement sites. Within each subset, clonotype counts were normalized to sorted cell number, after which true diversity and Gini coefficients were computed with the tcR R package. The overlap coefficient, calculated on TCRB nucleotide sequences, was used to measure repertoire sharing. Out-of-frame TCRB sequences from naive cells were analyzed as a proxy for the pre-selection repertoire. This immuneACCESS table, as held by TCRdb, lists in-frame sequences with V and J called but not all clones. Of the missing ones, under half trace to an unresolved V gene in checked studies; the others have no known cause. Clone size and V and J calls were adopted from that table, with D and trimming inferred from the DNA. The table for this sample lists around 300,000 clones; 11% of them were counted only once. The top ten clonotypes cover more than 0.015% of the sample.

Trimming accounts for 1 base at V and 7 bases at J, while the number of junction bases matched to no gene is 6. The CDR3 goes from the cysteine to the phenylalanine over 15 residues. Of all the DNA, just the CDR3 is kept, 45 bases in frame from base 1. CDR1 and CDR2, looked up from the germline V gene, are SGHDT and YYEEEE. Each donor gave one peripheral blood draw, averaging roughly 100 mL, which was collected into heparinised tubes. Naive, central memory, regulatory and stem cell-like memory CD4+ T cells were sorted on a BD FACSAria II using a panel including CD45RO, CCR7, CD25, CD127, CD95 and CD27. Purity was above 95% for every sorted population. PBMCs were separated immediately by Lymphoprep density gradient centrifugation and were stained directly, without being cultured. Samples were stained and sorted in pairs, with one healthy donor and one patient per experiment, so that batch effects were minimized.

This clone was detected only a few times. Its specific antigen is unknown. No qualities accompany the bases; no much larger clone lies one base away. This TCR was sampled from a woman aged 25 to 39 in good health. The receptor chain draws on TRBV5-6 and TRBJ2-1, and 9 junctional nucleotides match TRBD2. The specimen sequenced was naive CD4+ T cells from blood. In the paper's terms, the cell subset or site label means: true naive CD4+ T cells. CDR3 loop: CASSLKGLALNEQFF. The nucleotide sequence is TGTGCCAGCAGCTTGAAGGGACTAGCTCTGAATGAGCAGTTCTTC.